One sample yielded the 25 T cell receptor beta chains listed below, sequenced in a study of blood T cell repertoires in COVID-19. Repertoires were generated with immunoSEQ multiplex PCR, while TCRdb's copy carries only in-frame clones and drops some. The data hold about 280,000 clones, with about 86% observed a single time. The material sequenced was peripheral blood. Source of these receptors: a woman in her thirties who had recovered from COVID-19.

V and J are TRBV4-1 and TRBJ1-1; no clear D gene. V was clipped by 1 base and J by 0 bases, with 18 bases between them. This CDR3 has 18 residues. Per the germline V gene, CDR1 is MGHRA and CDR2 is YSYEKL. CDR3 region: CASSQGYSAGGMNTEAFF. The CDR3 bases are TGCGCCAGCAGCCAAGGATATTCGGCTGGAGGCATGAACACTGAAGCTTTCTTT.

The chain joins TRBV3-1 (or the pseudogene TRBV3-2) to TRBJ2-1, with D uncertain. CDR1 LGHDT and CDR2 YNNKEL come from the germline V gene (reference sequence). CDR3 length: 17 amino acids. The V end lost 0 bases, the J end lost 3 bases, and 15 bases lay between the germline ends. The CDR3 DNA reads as TGTGCCAGCAGCCAAGATAAAGCCGACTGCTTCTACAATGAGCAGTTCTTC. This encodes CASSQDKADCFYNEQFF.

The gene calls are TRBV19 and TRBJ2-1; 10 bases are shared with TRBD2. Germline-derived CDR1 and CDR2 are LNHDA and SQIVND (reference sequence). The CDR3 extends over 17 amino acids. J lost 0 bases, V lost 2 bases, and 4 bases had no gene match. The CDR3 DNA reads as TGTGCCAGTAGTATAACTAGCGGGGCTCACTCCTACAATGAGCAGTTCTTC. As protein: CASSITSGAHSYNEQFF.

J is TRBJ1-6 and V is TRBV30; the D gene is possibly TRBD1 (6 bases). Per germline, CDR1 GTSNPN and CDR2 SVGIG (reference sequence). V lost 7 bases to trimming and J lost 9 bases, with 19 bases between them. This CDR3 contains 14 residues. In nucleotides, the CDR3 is TGTGCCTTACCCAAGACAGGACGAGGTTCACCCCTCCACTTT. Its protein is CALPKTGRGSPLHF.

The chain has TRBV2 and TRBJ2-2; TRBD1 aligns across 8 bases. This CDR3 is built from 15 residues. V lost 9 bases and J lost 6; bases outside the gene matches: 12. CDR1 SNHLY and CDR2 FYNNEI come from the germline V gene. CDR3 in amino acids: CASRDRTFGSGELFF. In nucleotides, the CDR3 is TGTGCCAGTCGGGACAGGACCTTTGGGTCCGGGGAGCTGTTTTTT.

The CDR3 bases are TGTGCCTGGAGTGGGGGAGGAGCACCCCTCCACTTT. This sequence encodes CAWSGGGAPLHF. This chain links TRBV30 with TRBJ1-6; D gene ambiguous. The V gene's germline CDR1 is GTSNPN and CDR2 SVGIG (reference sequence). V was shortened by 1 base and J by 11 bases, with 9 bases between the two germline ends. The CDR3 is 12 amino acids.

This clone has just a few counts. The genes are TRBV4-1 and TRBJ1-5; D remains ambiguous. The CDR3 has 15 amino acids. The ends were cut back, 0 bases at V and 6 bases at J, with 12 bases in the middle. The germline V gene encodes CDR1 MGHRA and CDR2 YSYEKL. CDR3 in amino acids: CASSQEFGRGQPQHF. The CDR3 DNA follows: TGCGCCAGCAGCCAAGAATTTGGCCGGGGTCAGCCCCAGCATTTT.

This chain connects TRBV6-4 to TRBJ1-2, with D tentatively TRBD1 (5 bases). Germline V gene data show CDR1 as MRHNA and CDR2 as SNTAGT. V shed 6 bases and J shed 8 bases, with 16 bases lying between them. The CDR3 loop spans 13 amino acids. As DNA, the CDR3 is TGTGCCAGCAGAAACGGGGGGGACTCGGGCTACACCTTC. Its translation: CASRNGGDSGYTF.

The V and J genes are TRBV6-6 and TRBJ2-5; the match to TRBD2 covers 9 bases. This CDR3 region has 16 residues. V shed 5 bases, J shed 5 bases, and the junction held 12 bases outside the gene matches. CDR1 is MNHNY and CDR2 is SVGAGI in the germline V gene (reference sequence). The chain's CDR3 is CASSNKRGADLETQYF. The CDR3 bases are TGTGCCAGCAGTAATAAGCGGGGGGCCGACCTGGAGACCCAGTACTTC.

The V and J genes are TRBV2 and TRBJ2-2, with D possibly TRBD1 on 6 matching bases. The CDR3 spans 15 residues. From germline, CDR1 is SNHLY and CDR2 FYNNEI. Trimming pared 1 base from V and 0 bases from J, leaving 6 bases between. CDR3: CASSEDRANTGELFF. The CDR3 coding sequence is TGTGCCAGCAGTGAAGACAGGGCGAACACCGGGGAGCTGTTTTTT.

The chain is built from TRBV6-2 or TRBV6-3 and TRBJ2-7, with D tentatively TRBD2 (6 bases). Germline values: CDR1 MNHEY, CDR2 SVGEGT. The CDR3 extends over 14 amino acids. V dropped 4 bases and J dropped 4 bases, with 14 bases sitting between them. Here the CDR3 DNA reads TGTGCCAGCAGTTTCGCGGGATTCTTTTACGAGCAGTACTTC. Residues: CASSFAGFFYEQYF.

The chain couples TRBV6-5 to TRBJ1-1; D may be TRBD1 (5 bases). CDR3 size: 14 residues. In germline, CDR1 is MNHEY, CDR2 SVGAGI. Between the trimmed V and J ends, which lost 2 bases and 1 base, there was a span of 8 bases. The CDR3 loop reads CASSYGGWNTEAFF. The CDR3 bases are TGTGCCAGCAGTTACGGGGGGTGGAACACTGAAGCTTTCTTT.

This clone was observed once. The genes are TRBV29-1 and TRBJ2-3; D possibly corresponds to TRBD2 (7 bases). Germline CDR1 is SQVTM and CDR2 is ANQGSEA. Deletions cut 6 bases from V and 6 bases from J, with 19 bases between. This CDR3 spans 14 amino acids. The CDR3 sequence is CSVPPGEGDDTQYF. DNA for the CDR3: TGCAGCGTCCCCCCCGGGGAGGGGGACGATACGCAGTATTTT.

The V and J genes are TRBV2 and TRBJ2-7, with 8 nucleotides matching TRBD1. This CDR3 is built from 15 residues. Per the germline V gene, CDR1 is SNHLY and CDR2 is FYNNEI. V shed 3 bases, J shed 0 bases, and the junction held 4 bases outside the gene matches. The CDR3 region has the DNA TGTGCCAGCAGTGAGGACAGGGAGAGCTCCTACGAGCAGTACTTC. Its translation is CASSEDRESSYEQYF.

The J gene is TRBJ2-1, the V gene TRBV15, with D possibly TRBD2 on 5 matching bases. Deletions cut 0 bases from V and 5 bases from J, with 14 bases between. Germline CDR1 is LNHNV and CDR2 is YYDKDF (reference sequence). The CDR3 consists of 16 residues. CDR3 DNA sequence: TGTGCCACCAGCAGAGAAATGAGCCTCGGGAACAATGAGCAGTTCTTC. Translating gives CATSREMSLGNNEQFF.

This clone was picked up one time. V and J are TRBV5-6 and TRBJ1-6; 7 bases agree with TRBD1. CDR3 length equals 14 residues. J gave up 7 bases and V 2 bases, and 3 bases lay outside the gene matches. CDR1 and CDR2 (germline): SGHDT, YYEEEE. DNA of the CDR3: TGTGCCAGCAGCTTTGGACAGGCGAATTCACCCCTCCACTTT. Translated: CASSFGQANSPLHF.

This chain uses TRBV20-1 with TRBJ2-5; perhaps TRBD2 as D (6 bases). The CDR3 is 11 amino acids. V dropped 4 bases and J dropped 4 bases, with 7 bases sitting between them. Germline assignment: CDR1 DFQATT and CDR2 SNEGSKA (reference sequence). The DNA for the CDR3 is TGCAGTGCTAAGGGAGGAGAGACCCAGTACTTC. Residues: CSAKGGETQYF.

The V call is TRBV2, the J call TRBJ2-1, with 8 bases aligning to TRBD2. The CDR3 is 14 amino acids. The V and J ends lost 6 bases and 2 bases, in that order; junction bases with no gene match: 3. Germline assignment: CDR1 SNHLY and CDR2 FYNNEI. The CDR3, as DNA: TGTGCCAGCAGAGGAGCGGGAGCCTACAATGAGCAGTTCTTC. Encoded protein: CASRGAGAYNEQFF. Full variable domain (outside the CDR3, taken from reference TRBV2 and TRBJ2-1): EPEVTQTPSHQVTQMGQEVILRCVPISNHLYFYWYRQILGQKVEFLVSFYNNEISEKSEIFDDQFSVERPDGSNFTLKIRSTKLEDSAMYFCASRGAGAYNEQFFGPGTRLTVL.

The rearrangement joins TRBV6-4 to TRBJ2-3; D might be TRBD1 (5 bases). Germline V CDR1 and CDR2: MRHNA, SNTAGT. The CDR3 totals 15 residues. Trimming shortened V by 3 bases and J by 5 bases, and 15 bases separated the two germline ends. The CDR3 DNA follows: TGTGCCAGCAGTGAAGGGTGGGGCCTGAGAGATACGCAGTATTTT. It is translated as CASSEGWGLRDTQYF.

DNA for the CDR3: TGTGCCTGGAGTACGACTAGCGGGGCATACAATGAGCAGTTCTTC. Amino acids: CAWSTTSGAYNEQFF. V is TRBV30 and J is TRBJ2-1, with TRBD2 matching 11 bases. The CDR3 spans 15 residues. From germline, CDR1 is GTSNPN and CDR2 SVGIG (reference sequence). V lost 2 bases, J lost 4 bases, and 4 bases stayed unmatched.

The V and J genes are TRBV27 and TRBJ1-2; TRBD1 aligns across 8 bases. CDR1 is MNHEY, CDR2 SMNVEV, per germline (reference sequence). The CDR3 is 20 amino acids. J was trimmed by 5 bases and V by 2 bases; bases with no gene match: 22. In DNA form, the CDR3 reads TGTGCCAGCAGTTTAAAAACCCCCGGACAGGGTGGCCGTTTGGGGTATGGCTACACCTTC. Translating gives CASSLKTPGQGGRLGYGYTF.

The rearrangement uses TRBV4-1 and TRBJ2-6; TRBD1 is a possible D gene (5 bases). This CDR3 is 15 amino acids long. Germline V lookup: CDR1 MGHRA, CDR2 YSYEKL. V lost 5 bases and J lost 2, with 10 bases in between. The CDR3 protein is CASSMKTAGANVLTF. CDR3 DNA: TGCGCCAGCAGCATGAAGACAGCTGGGGCCAACGTCCTGACTTTC.

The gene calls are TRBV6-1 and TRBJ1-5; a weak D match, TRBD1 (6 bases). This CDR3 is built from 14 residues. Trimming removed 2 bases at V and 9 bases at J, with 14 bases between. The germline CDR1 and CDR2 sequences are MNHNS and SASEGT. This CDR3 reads CASSEPGLGGPQHF. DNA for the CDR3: TGTGCCAGCAGTGAACCGGGACTAGGGGGGCCCCAGCATTTT.

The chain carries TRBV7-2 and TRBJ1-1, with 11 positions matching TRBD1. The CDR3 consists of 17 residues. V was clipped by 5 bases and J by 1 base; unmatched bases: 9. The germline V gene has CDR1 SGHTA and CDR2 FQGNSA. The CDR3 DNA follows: TGTGCCAGCAGCGCCCGGGACAGGGGGTTTGGGAACACTGAAGCTTTCTTT. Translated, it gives CASSARDRGFGNTEAFF.

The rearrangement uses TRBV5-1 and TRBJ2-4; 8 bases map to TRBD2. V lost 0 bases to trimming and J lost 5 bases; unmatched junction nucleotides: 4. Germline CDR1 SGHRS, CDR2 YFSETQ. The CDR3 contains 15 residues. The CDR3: CASSLDFGGENIQYF. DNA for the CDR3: TGCGCCAGCAGCTTGGATTTCGGGGGGGAAAACATTCAGTACTTC.